This TCR beta chain originates from a study of cytomegalovirus exposure and HLA in healthy donors. Regarding the study as a whole: In a later analysis, a missense DCLRE1C variant was linked to TCR beta V- and J-gene trimming. The study designated about 180 TCR beta chains cytomegalovirus-associated.

To note about this clone: Its specificity is not known.

Researchers ran the PCR with 60 Vbeta and 13 Jbeta primers. Measured with immunoSEQ multiplex PCR; TCRdb has only the in-frame clones, and not every one. The sample has tens of thousands of clones, and its top ten clones hold approximately 3.9%. Healthy bone marrow donors made up the donors. Nominal health characterized the donors when sampled, though unrecorded immune exposures were likely. The CDR3 contains 16 residues. CDR1 and CDR2 from the germline V gene are MDHEN and SYDVKM. The V segment lost 9 bases and the J segment 2 bases; nucleotides outside the gene matches: 13. Sequencing input: PBMCs. The rearrangement joins TRBV28 to TRBJ1-5; TRBD1 agrees at 7 bases. The receptor's source is a female donor in good health and CMV-seropositive. The CDR3 DNA is TGTGCCAGTCTACCCAGGGGGTCCGGCGGCAATCAGCCCCAGCATTTT. Translated: CASLPRGSGGNQPQHF.